This T cell receptor beta chain came from a study of shared clonotypes between healthy human individuals. Naive CD45RA+ and memory CD45RA-negative subsets were split from CD4+ cells. Only in-frame clones appear in the TCRdb table, and some are missing; sequencing was by immunoSEQ multiplex PCR. The sample has about 300,000 clones; less than 85% are singletons. Looked up from germline, CDR1 is GTSNPN and CDR2 is SVGIG (reference sequence). Trimming left V 3 bases short and J 8 bases short, with 13 bases between. CDR3 length: 12 amino acids. The chain links TRBV30 to TRBJ2-5, with D perhaps TRBD1 (6 bases). The receptor comes from a man aged 25 to 40 in good health. Material: memory CD4+ T cells sorted from blood. The subset denotes: CD45RA-negative fraction. CDR3 protein: CAWRSDSKTQYF. CDR3 DNA sequence: TGTGCCTGGAGGTCGGACAGCAAAACCCAGTACTTC.